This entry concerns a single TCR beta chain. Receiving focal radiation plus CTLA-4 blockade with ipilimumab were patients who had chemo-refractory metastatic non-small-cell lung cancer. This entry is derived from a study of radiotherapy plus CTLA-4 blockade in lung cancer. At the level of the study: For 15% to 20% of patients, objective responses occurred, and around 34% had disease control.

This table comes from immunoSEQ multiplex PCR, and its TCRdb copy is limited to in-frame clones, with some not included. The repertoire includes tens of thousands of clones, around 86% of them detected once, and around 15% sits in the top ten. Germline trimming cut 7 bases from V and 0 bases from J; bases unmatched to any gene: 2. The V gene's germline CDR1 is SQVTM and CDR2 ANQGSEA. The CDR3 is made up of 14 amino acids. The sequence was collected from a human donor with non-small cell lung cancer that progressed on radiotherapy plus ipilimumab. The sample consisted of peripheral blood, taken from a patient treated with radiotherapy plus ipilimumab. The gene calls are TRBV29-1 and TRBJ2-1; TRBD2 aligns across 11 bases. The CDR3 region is CSALAGGSYNEQFF. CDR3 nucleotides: TGCAGCGCCCTAGCGGGGGGCTCCTACAATGAGCAGTTCTTC.